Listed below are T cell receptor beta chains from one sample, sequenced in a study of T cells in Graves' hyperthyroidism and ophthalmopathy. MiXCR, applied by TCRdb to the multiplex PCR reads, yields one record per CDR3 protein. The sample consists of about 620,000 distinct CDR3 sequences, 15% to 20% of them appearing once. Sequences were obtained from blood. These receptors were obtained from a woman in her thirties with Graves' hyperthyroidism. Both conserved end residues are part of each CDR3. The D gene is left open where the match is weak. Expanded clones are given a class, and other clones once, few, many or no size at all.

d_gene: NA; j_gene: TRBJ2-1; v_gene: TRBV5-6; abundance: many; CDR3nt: TGTGCCAGCAGCTTGGCCGACGGCAATGAGCAGTTCTTC; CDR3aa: CASSLADGNEQFF
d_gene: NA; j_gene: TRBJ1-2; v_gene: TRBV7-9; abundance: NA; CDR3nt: TGTGCCAGCAGCTTAGCCTTCATGGGGGCTAACTATGGCTACACCTTC; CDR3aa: CASSLAFMGANYGYTF
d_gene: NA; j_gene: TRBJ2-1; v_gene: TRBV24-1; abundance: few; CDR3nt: TGTGCCACCAGTGATTTGTTGGCGCCTGCCAATGAGCAGTTCTTC; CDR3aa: CATSDLLAPANEQFF
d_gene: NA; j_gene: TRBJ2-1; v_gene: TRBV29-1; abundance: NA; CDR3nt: TGCAGCGTTGATGGAAGAGAGCAGTTCTTC; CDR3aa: CSVDGREQFF
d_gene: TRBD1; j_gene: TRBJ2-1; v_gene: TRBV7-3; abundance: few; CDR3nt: TGTGCCAGCAGCTTTCTGGGACAGGGGGCTGATGAGCAGTTCTTC; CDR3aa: CASSFLGQGADEQFF
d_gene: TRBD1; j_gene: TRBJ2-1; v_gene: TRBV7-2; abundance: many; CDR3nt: TGTGCCAGCAGCTTACTGACAGGGGCCGGCTACAATGAGCAGTTCTTC; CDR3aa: CASSLLTGAGYNEQFF
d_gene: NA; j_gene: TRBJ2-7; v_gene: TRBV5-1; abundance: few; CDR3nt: TGCGCCAGCAGGGAGCAGACCTACGAGCAGTACTTC; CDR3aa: CASREQTYEQYF
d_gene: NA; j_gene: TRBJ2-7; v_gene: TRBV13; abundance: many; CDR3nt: TGTGCCAGCAGCTTATGGGGACACACTTACGAGCAGTACTTC; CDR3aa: CASSLWGHTYEQYF
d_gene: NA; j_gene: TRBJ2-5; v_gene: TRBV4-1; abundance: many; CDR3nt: TGCGCCAGCAGCCACTTAGCGGAGGAGACCCAGTACTTC; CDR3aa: CASSHLAEETQYF
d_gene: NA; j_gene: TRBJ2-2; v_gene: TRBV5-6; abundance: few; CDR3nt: TGTGCCAGCAGCTTGGTAAGGGAGGAGTACACCGGGGAGCTGTTTTTT; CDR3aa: CASSLVREEYTGELFF
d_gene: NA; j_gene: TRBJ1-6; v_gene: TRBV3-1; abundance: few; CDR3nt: TGTGCCAGCAGCCTCCGACTCCAGGGAAATTCACCCCTCCACTTT; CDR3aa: CASSLRLQGNSPLHF
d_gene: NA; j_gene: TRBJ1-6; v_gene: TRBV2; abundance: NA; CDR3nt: TGTGCCAGCCTCCGGGGCTTAAATTCACCCCTCCACTTT; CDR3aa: CASLRGLNSPLHF
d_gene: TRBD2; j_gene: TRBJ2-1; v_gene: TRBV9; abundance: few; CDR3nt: TGTGCCAGCAGCGTAGACAGCGGGAGGGCCGATGATGAGCAGTTCTTC; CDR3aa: CASSVDSGRADDEQFF
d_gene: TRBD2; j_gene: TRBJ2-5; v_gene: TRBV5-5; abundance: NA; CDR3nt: TGTGCCAGCAGCCACCTGGCTCCAGGACTAGCGGCTAACCAAGAGACCCAGTACTTC; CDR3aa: CASSHLAPGLAANQETQYF
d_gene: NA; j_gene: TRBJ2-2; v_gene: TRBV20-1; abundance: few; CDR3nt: TGCAGTGCCCACGACAGATTATTTGGGAAACCGAACACCGGGGAGCTGTTTTTT; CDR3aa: CSAHDRLFGKPNTGELFF
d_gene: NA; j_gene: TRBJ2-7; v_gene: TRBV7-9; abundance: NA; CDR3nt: TGTGCCAGCAGCCCGGGACTGCGGAATACTTACGAGCAGTACTTC; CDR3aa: CASSPGLRNTYEQYF
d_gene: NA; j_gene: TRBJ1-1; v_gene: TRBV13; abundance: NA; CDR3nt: TGTGCCAGCAGCTTACTTTCTGGGGGGCCCACGAACACTGAAGCTTTCTTT; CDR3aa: CASSLLSGGPTNTEAFF
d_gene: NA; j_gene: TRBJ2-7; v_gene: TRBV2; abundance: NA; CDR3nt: TGTGCCAGCCGGGACTTCTCCTACGAGCAGTACTTC; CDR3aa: CASRDFSYEQYF
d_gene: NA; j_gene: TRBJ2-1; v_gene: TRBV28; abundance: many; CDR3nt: TGTGCCACCCTTCCCCCAGACGGGCTCTGGAGCAATGAGCAGTTCTTC; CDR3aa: CATLPPDGLWSNEQFF
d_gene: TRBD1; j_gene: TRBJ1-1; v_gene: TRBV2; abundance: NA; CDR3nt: TGTGCCAGCAGAAACCGACAGGGGGCTGGGACTGAAGCTTTCTTT; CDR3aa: CASRNRQGAGTEAFF
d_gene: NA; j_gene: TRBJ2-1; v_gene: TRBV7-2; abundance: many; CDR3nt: TGTGCCAGCAGCTCCTCGGGGGGCCAGTACAATGAGCAGTTCTTC; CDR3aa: CASSSSGGQYNEQFF
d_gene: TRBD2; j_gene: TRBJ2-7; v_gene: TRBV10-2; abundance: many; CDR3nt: TGCGCCAGCCGACTAGCGGGAGGGCCGGGGAACGAGCAGTACTTC; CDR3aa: CASRLAGGPGNEQYF
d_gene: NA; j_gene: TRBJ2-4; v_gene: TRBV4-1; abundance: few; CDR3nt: TGTGCCAGCAGCCACCTACGCCGGGGACTTAAGGGGGACATTCAGTACTTC; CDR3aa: CASSHLRRGLKGDIQYF
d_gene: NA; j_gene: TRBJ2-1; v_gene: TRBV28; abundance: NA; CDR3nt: TGTGCCAGCAGTTTATTCGGACGGGTTGGCGGTGAGCAGTTCTTC; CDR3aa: CASSLFGRVGGEQFF
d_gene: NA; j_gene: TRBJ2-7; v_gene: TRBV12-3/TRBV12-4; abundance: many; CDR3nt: TGTGCCAGCAGCCCTCTTTGGGGCAACGAGCAGTACTTC; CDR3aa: CASSPLWGNEQYF
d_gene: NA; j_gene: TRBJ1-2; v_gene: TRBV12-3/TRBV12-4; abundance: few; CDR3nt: TGTGCCAGCAGTTTAGTGCCCATTCTCTATGGCTACACCTTC; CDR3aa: CASSLVPILYGYTF
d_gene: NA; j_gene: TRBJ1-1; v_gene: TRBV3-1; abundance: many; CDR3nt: TGTGCCAGCAGCCAAATAGGTCTGAACACTGAAGCTTTCTTT; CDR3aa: CASSQIGLNTEAFF
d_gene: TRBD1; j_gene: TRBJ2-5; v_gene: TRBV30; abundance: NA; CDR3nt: TGTGCCTGCAAGACAGGGGTGCAGGAGACCCAGTACTTC; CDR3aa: CACKTGVQETQYF
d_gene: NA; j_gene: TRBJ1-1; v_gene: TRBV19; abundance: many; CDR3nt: TGTGCCAGTAGTATGGGGGCCAACACTGAAGCTTTCTTT; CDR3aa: CASSMGANTEAFF
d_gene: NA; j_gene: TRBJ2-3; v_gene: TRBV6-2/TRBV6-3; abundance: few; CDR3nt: TGTGCCAGCAGCCTGTTGCCGGGAAGCGCAGATACGCAGTATTTT; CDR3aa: CASSLLPGSADTQYF
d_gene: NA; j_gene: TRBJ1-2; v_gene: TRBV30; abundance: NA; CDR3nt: TGTGCCTGGAGCGCAGGACAGCAGCATGGCTACACCTTC; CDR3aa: CAWSAGQQHGYTF
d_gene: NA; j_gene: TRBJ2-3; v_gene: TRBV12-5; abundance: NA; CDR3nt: TGTGCTAGTGGCCCGGACTACACAGATACGCAGTATTTT; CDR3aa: CASGPDYTDTQYF
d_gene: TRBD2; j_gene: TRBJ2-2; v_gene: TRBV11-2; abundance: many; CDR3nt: TGTGCCAGCAGCTTCCTAGCGGCTCCGAACACCGGGGAGCTGTTTTTT; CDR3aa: CASSFLAAPNTGELFF
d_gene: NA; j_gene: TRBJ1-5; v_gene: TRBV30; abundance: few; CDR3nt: TGTGCCTGGAGCTGGGGTATCAATCAGCCCCAGCATTTT; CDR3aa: CAWSWGINQPQHF
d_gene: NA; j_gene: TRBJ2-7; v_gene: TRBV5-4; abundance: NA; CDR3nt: TGTGCCAGCAGCTTGATGAAAAGGGCCGAGTTCTACGAGCAGTACTTC; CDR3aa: CASSLMKRAEFYEQYF
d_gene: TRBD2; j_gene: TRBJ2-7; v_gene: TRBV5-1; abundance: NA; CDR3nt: TGCGCCAGCAGCTCTCAAGCGGGAGGGCCCACCTACGAGCAGTACTTC; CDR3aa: CASSSQAGGPTYEQYF
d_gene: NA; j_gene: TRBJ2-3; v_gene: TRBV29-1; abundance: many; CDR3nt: TGCAGCGTCCTCCGGGATTCGGGGGGCTCAGATACGCAGTATTTT; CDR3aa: CSVLRDSGGSDTQYF
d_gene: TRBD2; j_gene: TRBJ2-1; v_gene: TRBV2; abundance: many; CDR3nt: TGTGCCAGCACGGGACTAGCGGGAGGAGGAGAGCAGTTCTTC; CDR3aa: CASTGLAGGGEQFF
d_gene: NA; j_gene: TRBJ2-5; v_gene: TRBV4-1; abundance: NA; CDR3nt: TGCGCCAGCAGCCGGGGGAGGGGGACTATAACGGAGACCCAGTACTTC; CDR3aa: CASSRGRGTITETQYF
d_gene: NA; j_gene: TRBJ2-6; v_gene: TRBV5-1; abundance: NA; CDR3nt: TGCGCCAGCAGCGGTGACACTGGGGCCAACGTCCTGACTTTC; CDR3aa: CASSGDTGANVLTF
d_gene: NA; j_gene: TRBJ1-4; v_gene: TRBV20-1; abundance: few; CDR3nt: TGCAGTGCCCGGACAGATGCAACTAATGAAAAACTGTTTTTT; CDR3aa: CSARTDATNEKLFF
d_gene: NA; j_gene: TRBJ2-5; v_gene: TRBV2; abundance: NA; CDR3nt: TGTGCCAGCAGTGAAAACAGGGCTGGGGAGACCCAGTACTTC; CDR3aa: CASSENRAGETQYF
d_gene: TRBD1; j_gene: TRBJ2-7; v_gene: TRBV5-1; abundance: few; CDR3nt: TGCGCCAGCAGCTTGGACGGGACAGGGTTATACGAGCAGTACTTC; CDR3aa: CASSLDGTGLYEQYF
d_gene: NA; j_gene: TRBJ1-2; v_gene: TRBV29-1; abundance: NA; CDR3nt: TGCAGCGTTGAAGGGGAGGCCGGCTACACCTTC; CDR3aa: CSVEGEAGYTF
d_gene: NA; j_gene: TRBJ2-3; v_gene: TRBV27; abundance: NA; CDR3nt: TGTGCCAGCAGTCCCCTGACATTAAATACGCAGTATTTT; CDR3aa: CASSPLTLNTQYF
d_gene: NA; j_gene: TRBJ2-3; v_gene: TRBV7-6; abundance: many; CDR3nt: TGTGCCAGCAGCCTCTCCTCTACAGGGCTTAGCACAGATACGCAGTATTTT; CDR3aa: CASSLSSTGLSTDTQYF
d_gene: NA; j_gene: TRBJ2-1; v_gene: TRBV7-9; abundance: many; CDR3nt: TGTGCCAGCGTTGGTTGGGGTGAGCAGTTCTTC; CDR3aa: CASVGWGEQFF